These T cell receptor beta chains were read from a single sample in a study of blood T cell repertoires in COVID-19. The data were produced by immunoSEQ multiplex PCR, yet TCRdb's version contains in-frame clones alone and is incomplete. The profile shows fewer than 350,000 clones, around 93% of them singletons. Sequencing was performed on PBMCs or T cells enriched from blood (not recorded which). These receptors were obtained from a man aged 35 to 55 who had been exposed to COVID-19. The CDR3 runs from the conserved cysteine through the conserved F or W. The D gene is left open where the match is weak. Clone size is stated in some rows and not others, as once, few, many or a class when expanded.

D	V	J	size	CDR3	DNA
.	TRBV12-3/TRBV12-4	TRBJ1-1	.	CASRRGLEEAFF	TGTGCCAGCAGGCGGGGGTTAGAGGAAGCTTTCTTT
.	TRBV28	TRBJ2-1	.	CASSLGQSSYNEQFF	TGTGCCAGCAGTTTGGGCCAGAGCTCCTACAATGAGCAGTTCTTC
.	TRBV28	TRBJ1-5	.	CASSSVSSNQPQHF	TGTGCCAGCAGTTCTGTATCTAGCAATCAGCCCCAGCATTTT
TRBD2	TRBV5-1	TRBJ2-3	.	CASSLVRERDTQYF	TGCGCCAGCAGCTTGGTGCGGGAGAGGGATACGCAGTATTTT
TRBD2	TRBV5-4	TRBJ2-3	.	CASSLKRTSGLTDTQYF	TGTGCCAGCAGTCTCAAAAGGACTAGCGGATTAACAGATACGCAGTATTTT
TRBD1	TRBV28	TRBJ1-4	.	CASRDRDEKLFF	TGTGCCAGCAGGGACAGGGATGAAAAACTGTTTTTT
TRBD2	TRBV10-3	TRBJ2-3	.	CAISGTSGRFDTQYF	TGTGCCATCAGTGGGACTAGCGGGAGATTTGATACGCAGTATTTT
TRBD2	TRBV6-5	TRBJ2-2	once	CASSYWRGRDTGELFF	TGTGCCAGCAGTTACTGGAGAGGGAGGGACACCGGGGAGCTGTTTTTT
.	TRBV28	TRBJ2-5	.	CASSSLIVRISEETQYF	TGTGCCAGCAGTAGTTTAATAGTCCGGATTAGCGAAGAGACCCAGTACTTC
.	TRBV29-1	TRBJ2-3	.	CSVENGSEDTQYF	TGCAGCGTTGAAAATGGGAGCGAGGATACGCAGTATTTT
TRBD1	TRBV2	TRBJ2-2	.	CASNRGLETGELFF	TGTGCCAGCAACAGGGGGCTGGAAACCGGGGAGCTGTTTTTT
.	TRBV24-1	TRBJ1-5	.	CATSDNRVNQPQHF	TGTGCCACCAGTGATAACAGGGTCAATCAGCCCCAGCATTTT
.	TRBV3-1/TRBV3-2	TRBJ1-2	.	CASSQDPGRARGGYTF	TGTGCCAGCAGCCAAGATCCGGGAAGAGCTCGGGGTGGCTACACCTTC
.	TRBV30	TRBJ1-5	.	CAWSSGAGQHF	TGTGCCTGGAGCTCAGGGGCGGGCCAGCATTTT
TRBD1	TRBV5-6	TRBJ2-7	.	CASSGDRSLIEQYF	TGTGCCAGCAGCGGGGACAGGTCCCTTATAGAGCAGTACTTC
TRBD1	TRBV19	TRBJ1-1	.	CASSIGNPGQMNTEAFF	TGTGCCAGTAGTATAGGAAACCCGGGACAGATGAACACTGAAGCTTTCTTT
.	TRBV9	TRBJ2-1	.	CASSVALNNEQFF	TGTGCCAGCAGCGTAGCTCTAAACAATGAGCAGTTCTTC
TRBD1	TRBV18	TRBJ2-3	once	CASSPPRDRVSTDTQYF	TGTGCCAGCTCACCACCCCGGGACAGGGTTAGCACAGATACGCAGTATTTT
TRBD2	TRBV9	TRBJ2-1	.	CASSVVGSGGLLDEQFF	TGTGCCAGCAGCGTAGTAGGTAGCGGGGGACTTTTGGATGAGCAGTTCTTC
.	TRBV5-1	TRBJ2-1	once	CASSFYGGGGPLDEQFF	TGCGCCAGCAGCTTTTACGGAGGGGGAGGGCCTCTAGATGAGCAGTTCTTC
.	TRBV7-9	TRBJ1-6	.	CASSLTSGTPLHF	TGTGCCAGCAGCTTAACGTCGGGGACACCCCTCCACTTT
.	TRBV4-3	TRBJ1-4	.	CASSQEDRAYEKLFF	TGCGCCAGCAGCCAGGAAGACAGAGCCTATGAAAAACTGTTTTTT
TRBD2	TRBV5-6	TRBJ2-5	.	CASSLGTSGRRVGVTQYF	TGTGCCAGCAGCTTAGGGACTAGCGGGAGAAGGGTAGGGGTGACCCAGTACTTC
.	TRBV7-9	TRBJ1-5	.	CASSQQGSLHQPQHF	TGTGCCAGCAGCCAACAGGGCTCTCTCCATCAGCCCCAGCATTTT
.	TRBV19	TRBJ1-3	.	CASTIRGPNTIYF	TGTGCCAGTACCATCAGGGGCCCAAACACCATATATTTT
.	TRBV5-1	TRBJ2-7	few	CASSLDITYEQYF	TGCGCCAGCAGCTTGGACATAACCTACGAGCAGTACTTC
.	TRBV20-1	TRBJ2-5	.	CSASAGQETQYF	TGCAGTGCTAGTGCTGGGCAGGAGACCCAGTACTTC
.	TRBV5-1	TRBJ2-2	.	CASSLGSVNTGELFF	TGCGCCAGCAGCTTGGGTTCGGTCAACACCGGGGAGCTGTTTTTT
TRBD2	TRBV5-1	TRBJ2-1	once	CASERTSGSNEQFF	TGCGCCAGCGAGCGGACTAGCGGGAGCAATGAGCAGTTCTTC
TRBD1	TRBV6-5	TRBJ1-6	.	CASRGDSYNSPLHF	TGTGCCAGCAGGGGGGACAGTTATAATTCACCCCTCCACTTT
.	TRBV5-1	TRBJ1-2	.	CASSFDGLFNYGYTF	TGCGCCAGCAGCTTTGACGGACTATTTAACTATGGCTACACCTTC
.	TRBV6-1	TRBJ1-5	.	CASSGFGAGSNQPQHF	TGTGCCAGCAGTGGATTTGGGGCGGGAAGCAATCAGCCCCAGCATTTT
TRBD2	TRBV5-3	TRBJ2-3	.	CARSFGTSGEGGTQYF	TGTGCCAGAAGCTTTGGGACTAGCGGCGAAGGAGGTACGCAGTATTTT
.	TRBV5-1	TRBJ2-5	.	CASSLEPDRKETQYF	TGCGCCAGCAGCTTGGAGCCCGACAGAAAAGAGACCCAGTACTTC
TRBD1	TRBV11-3	TRBJ2-3	.	CASSSVGTGPDTQYF	TGTGCCAGCAGCTCAGTGGGGACAGGGCCAGATACGCAGTATTTT